The TCR beta chain described here comes from a study of control samples from healthy donors and cancer patients. TCRdb keeps only in-frame clones here, not all; method: immunoSEQ multiplex PCR. Among under 200,000 clones listed, more than 85% were seen once. This CDR3 spans 15 amino acids. Germline values: CDR1 SGHDN, CDR2 FVKESK. With 1 base clipped from V and 3 bases from J, the junction kept 6 bases outside the gene matches. The receptor comes from a woman in her twenties or thirties in good health. Sequencing input: blood. The chain has TRBV14 and TRBJ2-7; 7 nucleotides agree with TRBD1. CDR3 amino acids: CASSQALTGSYEQYF. The CDR3, as DNA: TGTGCCAGCAGCCAAGCCTTGACAGGGAGCTACGAGCAGTACTTC.